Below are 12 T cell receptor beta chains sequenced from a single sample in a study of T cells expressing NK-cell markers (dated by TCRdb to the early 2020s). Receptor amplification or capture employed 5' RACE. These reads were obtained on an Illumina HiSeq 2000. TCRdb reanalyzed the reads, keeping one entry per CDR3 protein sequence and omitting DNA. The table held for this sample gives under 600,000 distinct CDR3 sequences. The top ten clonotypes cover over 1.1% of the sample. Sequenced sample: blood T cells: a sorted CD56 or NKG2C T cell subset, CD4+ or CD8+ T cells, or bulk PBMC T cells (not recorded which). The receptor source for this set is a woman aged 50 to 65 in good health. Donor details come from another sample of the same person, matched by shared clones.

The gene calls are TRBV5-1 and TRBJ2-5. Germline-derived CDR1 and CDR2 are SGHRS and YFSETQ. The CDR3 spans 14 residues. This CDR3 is CASSASDLQETQYF. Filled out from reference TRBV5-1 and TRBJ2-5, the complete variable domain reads KAGVTQTPRYLIKTRGQQVTLSCSPISGHRSVSWYQQTPGQGLQFLFEYFSETQRNKGNFPGRFSGRQFSNSRSEMNVSTLELGDSALYLCASSASDLQETQYFGPGTRLLVL.

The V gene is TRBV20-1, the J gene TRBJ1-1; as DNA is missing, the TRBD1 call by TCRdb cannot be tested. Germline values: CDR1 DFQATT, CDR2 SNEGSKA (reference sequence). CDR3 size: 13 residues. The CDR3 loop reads CSASLDRGTEAFF.

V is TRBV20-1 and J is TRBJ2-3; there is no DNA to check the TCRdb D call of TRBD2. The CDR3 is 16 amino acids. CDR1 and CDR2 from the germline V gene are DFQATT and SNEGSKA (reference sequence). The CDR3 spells CSARVGALRGTDTQYF.

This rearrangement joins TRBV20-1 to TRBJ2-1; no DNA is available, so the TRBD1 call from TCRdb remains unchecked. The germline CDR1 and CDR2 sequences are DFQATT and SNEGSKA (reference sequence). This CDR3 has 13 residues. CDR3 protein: CSARETGLREQFF.

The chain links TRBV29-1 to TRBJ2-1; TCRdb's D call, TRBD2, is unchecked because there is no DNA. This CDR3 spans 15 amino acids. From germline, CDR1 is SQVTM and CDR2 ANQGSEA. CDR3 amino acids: CSGRGTSGRTNEQFF.

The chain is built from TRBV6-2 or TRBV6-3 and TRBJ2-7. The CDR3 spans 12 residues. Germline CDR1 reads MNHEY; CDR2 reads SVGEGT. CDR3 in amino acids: CASVGRSYEQYF.

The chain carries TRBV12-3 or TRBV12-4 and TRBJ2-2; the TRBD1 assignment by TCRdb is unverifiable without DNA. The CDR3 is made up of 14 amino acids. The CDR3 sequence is CASSFYRDTGELFF.

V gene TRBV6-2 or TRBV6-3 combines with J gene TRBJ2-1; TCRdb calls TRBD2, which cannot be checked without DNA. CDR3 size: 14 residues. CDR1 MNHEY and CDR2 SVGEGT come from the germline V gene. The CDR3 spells CASTPTSFANEQFF.

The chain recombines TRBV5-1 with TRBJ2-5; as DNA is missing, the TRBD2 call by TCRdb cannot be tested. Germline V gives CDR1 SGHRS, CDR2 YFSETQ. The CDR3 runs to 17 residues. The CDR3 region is CASSHRISGSYQETQYF.

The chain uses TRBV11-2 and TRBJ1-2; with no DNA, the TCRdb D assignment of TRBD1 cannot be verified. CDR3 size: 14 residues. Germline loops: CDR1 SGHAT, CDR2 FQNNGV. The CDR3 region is CASSAGTANYGYTF.

CDR3 sequence: CASSQKVAREGTSRYNEQFF. This rearrangement joins TRBV4-1 to TRBJ2-1; TCRdb indicates TRBD2, and absent DNA this call remains unverified. The germline V gene has CDR1 MGHRA and CDR2 YSYEKL. This CDR3 is built from 20 residues.

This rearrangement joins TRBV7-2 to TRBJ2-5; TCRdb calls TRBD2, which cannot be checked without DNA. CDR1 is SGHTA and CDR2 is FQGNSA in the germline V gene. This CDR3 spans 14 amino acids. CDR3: CASSLEAGEETQYF.